A selection of T cell receptor beta chains follows, all from one sample in a study of blood T cell repertoires in COVID-19. The assay was immunoSEQ multiplex PCR, and TCRdb's table has in-frame clones only and misses some. Of 250,000 to 300,000 clones in the sample, 65% to 90% are singletons; the top ten hold just under 3%. The sequencing sample was made of peripheral blood. These receptors came from a woman aged 60-75 years with active or convalescent COVID-19. CDR3s include the opening cysteine and the closing phenylalanine or tryptophan. The D gene is left open where the match is weak. Part of the rows lack a size; the others show once, few, many or a class for expanded clones.

v_gene	d_gene	j_gene	abundance	CDR3aa	CDR3nt
TRBV6-1	TRBD1	TRBJ2-7	NA	CASSEVGRGHEQYF	TGTGCCAGCAGTGAAGTGGGCAGGGGGCACGAGCAGTACTTC
TRBV5-1	NA	TRBJ1-3	many	CASSLRGLGNTIYF	TGCGCCAGCAGTTTAAGGGGATTGGGAAACACCATATATTTT
TRBV5-1	NA	TRBJ1-3	NA	CASSPSVISGNTIYF	TGCGCCAGCAGTCCATCGGTAATCTCTGGAAACACCATATATTTT
TRBV20-1	TRBD2	TRBJ2-2	NA	CSASTLAGVSNTRPGELFF	TGCAGTGCTAGTACACTAGCGGGGGTTTCTAATACGCGTCCCGGGGAGCTGTTTTTT
TRBV6-1	TRBD2	TRBJ2-7	NA	CASSEALRRAGGYEQYF	TGTGCCAGCAGTGAAGCGCTTCGAAGGGCGGGGGGGTACGAGCAGTACTTC
TRBV7-6	NA	TRBJ2-5	once	CASSSEVGALPFQETQYF	TGTGCCAGCAGCTCAGAGGTAGGGGCATTACCGTTCCAAGAGACCCAGTACTTC
TRBV4-2	TRBD2	TRBJ2-2	NA	CASSQGEGLTGELFF	TGTGCCAGCAGCCAAGGGGAGGGCCTAACCGGGGAGCTGTTTTTT
TRBV5-6	NA	TRBJ2-3	NA	CASSLRGGTQYF	TGTGCCAGCAGCCTGAGGGGAGGTACGCAGTATTTT
TRBV19	TRBD2	TRBJ2-2	NA	CASSSRGPGPGLWNTGELFF	TGTGCCAGTAGTTCTAGAGGCCCAGGCCCGGGACTATGGAACACCGGGGAGCTGTTTTTT
TRBV28	NA	TRBJ1-2	NA	CASSGGYGYTF	TGTGCCAGCAGCGGGGGGTATGGCTACACCTTC
TRBV10-1	NA	TRBJ2-5	NA	CASSESSAPTQETQYF	TGCGCCAGCAGTGAGTCAAGCGCGCCTACCCAGGAGACCCAGTACTTC
TRBV2	NA	TRBJ2-1	NA	CAGFRGSNEQFF	TGTGCCGGTTTCCGAGGGAGCAATGAGCAGTTCTTC
TRBV19	TRBD1	TRBJ2-7	NA	CASSIGDRGWNYEQYF	TGTGCCAGTAGTATCGGGGACAGGGGGTGGAACTACGAGCAGTACTTC
TRBV7-3	NA	TRBJ1-1	NA	CASSSRAFTVKGYTEAFF	TGTGCCAGCAGCTCCCGTGCTTTTACAGTTAAGGGGTACACTGAAGCTTTCTTT
TRBV4-2	NA	TRBJ2-3	NA	CASSSGAGTDTQYF	TGTGCCAGCAGCTCAGGGGCGGGCACAGATACGCAGTATTTT
TRBV12-3/TRBV12-4	NA	TRBJ2-3	NA	CASSLMGVDTQYF	TGTGCCAGCAGTTTAATGGGAGTAGATACGCAGTATTTT
TRBV19	TRBD1	TRBJ1-4	NA	CASSMGQTTNEKLFF	TGTGCCAGTAGTATGGGACAGACAACTAATGAAAAACTGTTTTTT
TRBV7-8	NA	TRBJ1-5	NA	CASSAGGIGNQPQHF	TGTGCCAGCAGCGCGGGGGGGATCGGGAATCAGCCCCAGCATTTT
TRBV12-3/TRBV12-4	NA	TRBJ1-1	NA	CASSTRSGVRAFF	TGTGCCAGCAGTACGCGATCGGGGGTCAGGGCTTTCTTT
TRBV29-1	TRBD1	TRBJ1-3	once	CSVDDRGRGGNTIYF	TGCAGCGTTGACGACAGGGGGCGCGGAGGAAACACCATATATTTT
TRBV29-1	TRBD2	TRBJ2-1	NA	CSVALAEYSYNEQFF	TGCAGCGTTGCCCTAGCGGAGTATTCCTACAATGAGCAGTTCTTC
TRBV27	TRBD1	TRBJ2-2	NA	CASTFSGTGNTGELFF	TGTGCCAGCACATTTTCCGGGACAGGGAACACCGGGGAGCTGTTTTTT
TRBV9	NA	TRBJ2-1	few	CASSVSPGVNEQFF	TGTGCCAGCAGCGTGAGCCCAGGGGTCAATGAGCAGTTCTTC
TRBV10-3	TRBD1	TRBJ1-2	NA	CANAGTGDTLGYTF	TGTGCCAACGCAGGGACAGGGGATACTCTTGGCTACACCTTC
TRBV6-7	NA	TRBJ2-1	once	CPQKARSSYNEQFF	TGCCCGCAGAAGGCCCGGAGCTCCTACAATGAGCAGTTCTTC